The clone carrying this T cell receptor beta chain was recorded at least ten times. Its specificity is not known. This sample is drawn from a study of sequential checkpoint blockade in melanoma. Study summary: 75 to 95 pretreatment tumor DNA samples were TCRβ immunosequenced. Findings and limits, study-wide: Mutational load did not correlate with tumor T-cell fraction or clonality.

Documented treatment: randomized to nivolumab then ipilimumab (arm A) or the reverse (arm B). None of the patients previously received DNA-damaging chemotherapy. V shed 3 bases, J shed 3 bases, and the junction held 15 bases outside the gene matches. Germline V gene lookup returns CDR1 SGHNT and CDR2 YENEEA. The CDR3 length is 18 residues. Here immunoSEQ multiplex PCR was the method, and the copy in TCRdb shows in-frame clones only, minus some. This table holds some 3,700 clones, over 15% found once. The sequenced sample was tumor tissue (inferred from file names), obtained from a patient given nivolumab and ipilimumab in sequence. The sequence was obtained from a human patient with melanoma. Some clones in this sample may be carry-over from other donors' samples. The gene calls are TRBV11-3 and TRBJ1-2, with 8 bases identical to TRBD1. CDR3 bases: TGTGCCAGCAGCTTGCTACCCCCCGACAGGGGAGGATACTATGGCTACACCTTC. Protein: CASSLLPPDRGGYYGYTF.